This T cell receptor beta chain is from a study of T cell repertoires in cytomegalovirus infection. Study in general: Epitope selection comprised recently identified HLA-C-restricted CMV epitopes and well-studied HLA-B-restricted CMV epitopes.

TCRdb processed the reads anew with MiXCR; each CDR3 protein has one entry. The sample records some 920,000 distinct CDR3 sequences, approximately 31% being singletons. Study conclusions and caveats: Across the ex vivo response, the dominant clonotypes were HLA-C-restricted CMV-specific TCR beta clonotypes. CMV carriers with the relevant HLA were identified by cumulative public TCR beta family frequency.

This clonotype was found a few times. Its antigen is undetermined. This clonotype was sampled from a human donor in good health (CMV status not recorded). Some clones in this sample may be carry-over from other donors' samples. The sample here was cultured CD8+ T cells from PBMCs, taken from culture after CMV antigen stimulation.

The DNA of the CDR3 is TGCGCCAGCAAAGAAGGGTGGGAGACCACCGGGGAGCTGTTTTTT. It encodes CASKEGWETTGELFF. The V gene is TRBV4-1, the J gene TRBJ2-2; possible D gene TRBD2, 5 bases. Trimming took off 7 bases at V and 4 bases at J, with 16 bases between the two ends. Looked up from germline, CDR1 is MGHRA and CDR2 is YSYEKL. CDR3 length: 15 amino acids.